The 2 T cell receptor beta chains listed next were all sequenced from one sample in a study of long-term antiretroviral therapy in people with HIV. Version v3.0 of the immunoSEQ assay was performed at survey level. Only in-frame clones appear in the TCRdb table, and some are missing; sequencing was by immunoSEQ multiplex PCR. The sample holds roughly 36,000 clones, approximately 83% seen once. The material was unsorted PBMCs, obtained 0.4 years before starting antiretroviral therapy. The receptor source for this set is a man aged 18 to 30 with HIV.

This CDR3 reads CASRYDPGRYYEQYF. CDR3 in DNA: TGTGCCAGCAGATATGATCCAGGGCGGTACTACGAGCAGTACTTC. The chain carries TRBV7-2 and TRBJ2-7, with TRBD1 as a possible D gene (5 bases). The CDR3 covers 15 residues. The germline V gene has CDR1 SGHTA and CDR2 FQGNSA. The ends were cut back, 6 bases at V and 3 bases at J, with 18 bases in the middle. The full variable domain, with the rest looked up from reference TRBV7-2 and TRBJ2-7, is GAGVSQSPSNKVTEKGKDVELRCDPISGHTALYWYRQSLGQGLEFLIYFQGNSAPDKSGLPSDRFSAERTGGSVSTLTIQRTQQEDSAVYLCASRYDPGRYYEQYFGPGTRLTVT.

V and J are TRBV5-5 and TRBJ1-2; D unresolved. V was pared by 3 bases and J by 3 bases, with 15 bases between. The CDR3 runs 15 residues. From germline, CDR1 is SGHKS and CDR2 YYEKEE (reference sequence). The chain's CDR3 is CASSSDGRHYYGYTF. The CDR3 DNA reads TGTGCCAGCAGCTCGGACGGGAGACACTACTATGGCTACACCTTC.